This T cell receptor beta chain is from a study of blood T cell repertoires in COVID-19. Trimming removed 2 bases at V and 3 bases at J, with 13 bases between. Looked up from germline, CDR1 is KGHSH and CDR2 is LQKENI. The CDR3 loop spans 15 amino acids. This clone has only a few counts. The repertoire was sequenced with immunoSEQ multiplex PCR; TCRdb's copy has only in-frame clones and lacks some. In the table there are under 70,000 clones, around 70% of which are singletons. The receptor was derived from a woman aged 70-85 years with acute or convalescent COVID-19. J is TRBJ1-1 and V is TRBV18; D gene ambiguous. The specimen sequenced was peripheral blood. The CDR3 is CASSPALVGYTEAFF. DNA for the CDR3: TGTGCCAGCTCACCAGCCCTGGTTGGCTACACTGAAGCTTTCTTT.